This T cell receptor (beta chain) stems from a study of CD8+CD57+ T cells in acquired aplastic anemia. Whole-study results and caveats: Patients and controls were found to share around 30 CD8+ CDR3 sequences.

CDR3 length: 15 residues. The germline CDR1 and CDR2 sequences are DFQATT and SNEGSKA (reference sequence). V shed 4 bases and J 6 bases; nucleotides not matched to a gene: 11. Patients chosen for sequencing had shown CD8+CD57+ cell expansion by flow cytometry. A severe acquired aplastic anemia diagnosis applied to all patients. This clonotype was detected ten times or more. Its antigen is as yet unknown. Researchers used genomic DNA as the template to profile TCR beta VDJ and CDR3. Via MiXCR, TCRdb re-called the reads, giving one row per CDR3 protein. The table has about 470,000 distinct CDR3 sequences, around 30% seen once.

The sequence came from a human donor with aplastic anemia. Sequenced: sorted CD4+, CD8+, or CD8+CD57+ T cells (not recorded which) from PBMCs. The J gene is TRBJ2-7, the V gene TRBV20-1; 11 bases are a match to TRBD2. CDR3 sequence reads: CSATATSGSSSEQYF. The CDR3 bases are TGCAGTGCTACGGCTACTAGCGGGAGTAGTTCCGAGCAGTACTTC.